A single TCR beta chain is shown here with its context. In the original processing: Estimation of nucleated cell counts relied on the amplification of reference gene primers. The protocol was immunoSEQ multiplex PCR, while the TCRdb copy is restricted to in-frame clones and leaves out a portion. Clone size and the V and J calls come from that table; the DNA yielded D and trimming. The table records some 29,000 clones, 89% of them present only once. The data were taken from a study of blood T cell repertoires in COVID-19. Across the whole study: The study drew acute and convalescent COVID-19 samples from the United States, Italy and Spain. T cells, B-cell-depleted T cells, or PBMCs provided the cDNA or gDNA that served as material.

CDR3 length equals 18 residues. CDR1 and CDR2 (germline): LGHNA, YSLEER. The V segment lost 3 bases and the J segment 1 base; nucleotides outside the gene matches: 13. Sequenced sample: peripheral blood. The source of this sequence is a human donor in a cohort sampled during active COVID-19. The chain recombines TRBV4-3 with TRBJ1-2, with 8 positions matching TRBD1. CDR3 sequence: CASSQEPARTGINYGYTF. The CDR3 nucleotides read TGCGCCAGCAGCCAGGAACCCGCGAGGACAGGGATTAACTATGGCTACACCTTC.